The clone carrying this T cell receptor (beta chain) has more than one count but fewer than ten. Thyroid surgery took place with no prior treatment in any patient. J lost 2 bases, V lost 4 bases, and 4 bases had no gene match. The CDR3 sequence is 14 residues long. Germline V gives CDR1 SGHAT, CDR2 FQDESV (reference sequence). These data come from a study of metastatic and nonmetastatic thyroid tumors. Via MiXCR, TCRdb re-called the PCR reads. The sample contains 25,000 to 35,000 clones, 20% of which appear only once. The source material was blood. V gene TRBV11-1 combines with J gene TRBJ2-5; 7 positions match TRBD1. The receptor's source is a female donor with papillary thyroid cancer or a benign thyroid nodule (not recorded which). Some clones in this sample may be carry-over from other donors' samples. The CDR3 nucleotides are TGTGCCAGCAGCTCAGGGGGTTGGCAAGAGACCCAGTACTTC. It is translated as CASSSGGWQETQYF.